This TCR beta chain was sequenced during a study of regulatory T cells in long-lasting Graves disease (dated by TCRdb to about 2021). Context from the whole study: To count as having persistent Graves' disease, a patient had to have received antithyroid drug treatment for over 5 years with TSH receptor autoantibodies remaining persistently positive. Patients with persistent Graves' disease were compared with patients with newly diagnosed Graves' disease using TCR sequencing and RNA sequencing of peripheral blood. The study was conducted in China and was registered as a clinical trial. A total of around 33 samples were covered by TCR sequencing, comprising about 13 persistent and around 20 newly diagnosed Graves' disease patients. Antithyroid drugs had been taken for ten to twelve years on average by persistent Graves' disease patients in the clinical cohort.

This clonotype occurred a few times. Its target antigen remains unknown. Base quality data are lacking; no much larger clone is found one base away. The time point tag for this specimen amounts to: persistent/refractory GD, antithyroid drugs over 5 years with positive TRAb. For both TCR sequencing and RNA sequencing, RNA was extracted from PBMCs using TRIzol. The diagnosis of Graves' disease followed American Thyroid Association guidelines. Patients for the study were recruited at an endocrinology department in Xi'an, China. Each patient gave 7 to 9.5 milliliters of peripheral blood, collected in an EDTA anticoagulant tube. Ficoll Paque Plus density gradient separation was used to isolate PBMCs, and no further T cell sorting was done. An Agilent 2100 Bioanalyzer and agarose gel were used to check RNA quality, while a NanoDrop 2000 measured RNA concentration. From the cysteine through the phenylalanine, the CDR3 covers 13 amino acids. Kept here is only the CDR3 DNA, which spans 39 bases and is read in frame from base 1. The germline ends are 9 bases apart after V is trimmed by 1 base and J by 3 bases. CDR1 and CDR2 were assigned from the germline V gene (reference sequence) as DFQATT and SNEGSKA.

General findings and caveats noted by the study authors: Sequencing and analysis were limited to the TCR beta chain. As a limitation, the authors acknowledged that the small sample size may reduce accuracy. Preferential use of TRBV28, TRBJ1-2 and TRBJ2-5 was observed in persistent disease, whereas TRBV20-1 and TRBJ2-1 were favored in newly diagnosed disease. Patients with persistent disease shared more public clonotypes (about 2,700) than newly diagnosed patients did (more than 900). Peripheral blood alone was examined, since thyroid tissue, which constituted the primary lesion, could not be accessed. Lower TCR Shannon entropy and fewer highly expanded clones were observed in persistent Graves' disease patients than in newly diagnosed patients, which suggested clonal expansion.

Library preparation used multiplex PCR. Sequencing took place on an Illumina HiSeq 4000. To build TCR beta libraries, CDR3 regions were amplified by Arm-PCR using iRepertoire HTBI primers. PCR products were gel purified before sequencing. As for the authors' bioinformatics: A total of 60 to 80 TRBV and 14 TRBJ segments were identified across samples and were used for gene usage analysis of CDR3 amino acid clonotypes. COPE and FqMerger were used to merge filtered high-quality paired reads into contigs. BLAST was used to align contigs to IMGT TRBV, TRBD and TRBJ reference genes, with CDR3 defined following IMGT. Highly expanded clones were defined as clonotypes with a frequency above 0.1%. Shannon entropy served as the measure of repertoire diversity, while the Gini coefficient captured V-J evenness. Public clonotypes were defined as clonotypes shared by more than one individual. TCRdb reran the public reads through fastp at Q25 and MiXCR, keeping productive beta chains. Each entry is one CDR3 protein sequence, shown with its most common DNA and genes. The V and J calls and clone size are TCRdb's, not the authors'. The sample has about 660,000 distinct CDR3 sequences on record, 25% to 30% of them singletons. Roughly 41% of the sample is held by the ten biggest clonotypes.

The chain was built from TRBV20-1 and TRBJ2-5; a tentative D match to TRBD1 spans 6 bases. The input for sequencing was peripheral blood mononuclear cells (PBMCs), taken when the disease was refractory, from a patient treated with antithyroid drugs. This receptor was taken from a female donor with Graves disease. CDR3 reads: CSARVSGEETQYF. The DNA sequence reads TGCAGTGCTAGAGTGTCAGGGGAAGAGACCCAGTACTTC.